These 17 T cell receptor beta chains share one sample of origin, sequenced in a study of blood T cells in healthy people across ages. The second PCR ran about 6 to 12 cycles with a sample-barcoded 5' primer and J-beta primers. One entry per CDR3 protein, called by TCRdb with MiXCR from the 5' RACE reads. The sample contains around 780,000 distinct CDR3 sequences, roughly three fifths of which appear only once. Sequenced input: blood. The receptors stem from a man between 40 and 49 years old in good health.

This chain joins TRBV14 and TRBJ1-6; 8 positions agree with TRBD1. V trimming: 8 bases; J trimming: 12 bases; junction bases outside the gene matches: 9. The CDR3 consists of 13 residues. The germline V gene has CDR1 SGHDN and CDR2 FVKESK. This CDR3 is CASPGQGVEPLHF. CDR3 bases: TGTGCCAGCCCCGGACAGGGAGTTGAACCCCTCCACTTT.

The chain combines TRBV7-9 with TRBJ2-7, with a tentative D call TRBD1 (7 bases). Germline assignment: CDR1 SEHNR and CDR2 FQNEAQ (reference sequence). V was pared by 5 bases and J by 0 bases, with 14 bases between. The CDR3 is 15 residues long. CDR3 loop: CASSPRGDSSYEQYF. The DNA for the CDR3 is TGTGCCAGCAGCCCGCGCGGGGACAGCTCCTACGAGCAGTACTTC.

This clonotype was recorded once. The rearrangement joins TRBV7-2 to TRBJ1-4, with D tentatively TRBD1 (6 bases). The CDR3 is 16 residues long. V dropped 5 bases and J dropped 6 bases, with 19 bases sitting between them. CDR1 and CDR2 from the germline V gene are SGHTA and FQGNSA. The CDR3 loop reads CASSQGGGGAYEKLFF. The CDR3 DNA is TGTGCCAGCAGCCAGGGTGGGGGGGGCGCCTATGAAAAACTGTTTTTT.

The CDR3, as DNA: TGTGCCAGCAGTACAGAGCAGGAGACCCAGTACTTC. Protein sequence: CASSTEQETQYF. V and J are TRBV9 and TRBJ2-7; D uncertain. The J call may not be correct, given that the DNA end is closer to TRBJ2-5. The CDR3 length is 12 residues. Germline CDR1 is SGDLS and CDR2 is YYNGEE.

The table lists this clonotype with many counts. The chain links TRBV6-1 to TRBJ2-3; TRBD2 aligns across 7 bases. The ends lost 6 bases at V and 4 bases at J; junction bases unmatched: 10. This CDR3 has 15 residues. Germline V CDR1 and CDR2: MNHNS, SASEGT. CDR3 nucleotide sequence: TGTGCCAGCAGCCCCTTCCAGCGGGAAGCAGATACGCAGTATTTT. Its translation: CASSPFQREADTQYF.

V and J are TRBV7-7 and TRBJ2-5; 10 positions match TRBD1. Germline values: CDR1 SSHAT, CDR2 FNYEAQ (reference sequence). The ends lost 4 bases at V and 5 bases at J; junction bases unmatched: 4. This CDR3 region has 14 residues. The CDR3 region has the DNA TGTGCCAGCAGCTCGGACAGGGGGAAGGAGACCCAGTACTTC. Its protein product is CASSSDRGKETQYF.

The CDR3 DNA reads as TGTGCCAGCAGTTCCTCCCCTCCGTCGCTAGCGGGAGGATACGAGCAGTACTTC. This gives the protein CASSSSPPSLAGGYEQYF. The rearrangement uses TRBV28 and TRBJ2-7, with 11 bases that match TRBD2. CDR3 length: 18 amino acids. Germline trimming cut 4 bases from V and 4 bases from J; bases unmatched to any gene: 15. The V gene's germline CDR1 is MDHEN and CDR2 SYDVKM.

The chain joins TRBV14 to TRBJ1-5; TRBD1 agrees at 7 bases. This CDR3 contains 13 residues. V was pared by 0 bases and J by 11 bases, with 4 bases of the junction left unmatched. Looked up from germline, CDR1 is SGHDN and CDR2 is FVKESK. DNA of the CDR3: TGTGCCAGCAGCCAAGAAACCAGGGGGGCCCAGCATTTT. It encodes CASSQETRGAQHF.

This rearrangement joins TRBV28 to TRBJ2-7, with D tentatively TRBD2 (6 bases). The tail of the sequence fits TRBJ2-5 better, so the J call may be wrong. Germline CDR1 MDHEN, CDR2 SYDVKM. This CDR3 region has 17 residues. The CDR3 spells CASSYTDGGRRHRTQYF. CDR3 coding DNA: TGTGCCAGCAGTTACACCGATGGAGGGCGCCGTCATAGGACCCAGTACTTC.

V gene TRBV9 combines with J gene TRBJ1-1; tentative D call: TRBD1 (5 bases). The CDR3 spans 15 residues. The germline V gene encodes CDR1 SGDLS and CDR2 YYNGEE. The V and J ends lost 2 bases and 5 bases respectively, with 16 bases between them. The CDR3 DNA is TGTGCCAGCAGCGTGCCAACAGGTATTGATACTGAAGCTTTCTTT. Translating it yields CASSVPTGIDTEAFF.

This clonotype has only one observation. V gene TRBV14 combines with J gene TRBJ1-1; no definite D call. Germline V gene sequence: CDR1 SGHDN, CDR2 FVKESK. Deletions cut 4 bases from V and 8 bases from J, with 8 bases between. The CDR3 length is 11 residues. The CDR3 protein is CASSRTTEAFF. The CDR3 nucleotides are TGTGCCAGCAGCCGCACGACAGAAGCTTTCTTT.

This clonotype was detected once. This chain links TRBV20-1 with TRBJ2-7; 8 bases agree with TRBD1. The closer fit of TRBJ2-5 to the DNA end suggests the J call may be wrong. CDR3 length: 12 amino acids. Germline V CDR1 and CDR2: DFQATT, SNEGSKA (reference sequence). The CDR3 loop is CSAAGGTETQYF. CDR3 nucleotides: TGCAGTGCGGCAGGGGGCACAGAGACCCAGTACTTC.

The rearrangement uses TRBV7-9 and TRBJ2-1, with TRBD2 identical over 11 bases. V was pared by 1 base and J by 8 bases, with 7 bases of the junction left unmatched. This CDR3 is 16 amino acids long. Per germline, CDR1 SEHNR and CDR2 FQNEAQ (reference sequence). The CDR3 DNA follows: TGTGCCAGCAGCTTAGTTAGCGGGAGGGCCACAGATGAGCAGTTCTTC. It translates to CASSLVSGRATDEQFF.

This clonotype was recorded a few times. The rearrangement joins TRBV5-1 to TRBJ2-4, with D maybe TRBD2 (7 bases). The J call is in doubt because the DNA end fits TRBJ2-7 better. This CDR3 spans 16 amino acids. Germline V gives CDR1 SGHRS, CDR2 YFSETQ. The CDR3 bases are TGCGCCAGCAGCTTGGATCGGGGGGCACCCTCATACGAGCAGTACTTC. It is translated as CASSLDRGAPSYEQYF.

This chain links TRBV28 with TRBJ2-5, with D possibly TRBD1 on 5 matching bases. The CDR3 consists of 14 residues. Trimming took off 6 bases at V and 1 base at J, with 12 bases between the two ends. Germline V gene sequence: CDR1 MDHEN, CDR2 SYDVKM. The CDR3 reads CASRVITGQETQYF. In nucleotides, the CDR3 is TGTGCCAGCAGGGTTATTACAGGCCAAGAGACCCAGTACTTC.

This chain connects TRBV12-3 or TRBV12-4 to TRBJ2-5; D is ambiguous. Trimming shortened V by 2 bases and J by 0 bases, and 10 bases separated the two germline ends. The CDR3 is 15 residues long. The CDR3 bases are TGTGCCAGCAGTTTAAGGCAGGCCTACCAAGAGACCCAGTACTTC. Translation gives CASSLRQAYQETQYF.

The V call is TRBV5-5, the J call TRBJ2-7; D possibly corresponds to TRBD1 (6 bases). CDR3 size: 16 residues. The germline V gene encodes CDR1 SGHKS and CDR2 YYEKEE (reference sequence). The ends were cut back, 0 bases at V and 0 bases at J, with 13 bases in the middle. The chain's CDR3 is CASSLGPTGSSYEQYF. CDR3 in DNA: TGTGCCAGCAGCTTGGGGCCTACAGGGAGCTCCTACGAGCAGTACTTC.